This entry concerns a single T cell receptor beta chain. Other DNA sequences in the same sample also yield this CDR3. Assay used: immunoSEQ multiplex PCR; TCRdb lists only in-frame clones, some missing. The profile shows 200,000 to 250,000 clones, 65% to 85% of them singletons. The sample is drawn from a study of blood T cell repertoires in COVID-19. About the study: Material from acute and convalescent COVID-19 was sourced from the United States, Italy and Spain.

V gave up 0 bases and J gave up 2 bases, with 12 bases separating them. Per the germline V gene, CDR1 is SGDLS and CDR2 is YYNGEE. There are 15 residues in the CDR3. Sequenced material: peripheral blood. The gene calls are TRBV9 and TRBJ2-7, with a possible D match to TRBD1 (6 bases). The source of this sequence is a young woman with COVID-19, enrolled during active disease. The CDR3 region has the DNA TGTGCCAGCAGCGTAGGGCAGGGGTCTACCTACGAGCAGTACTTC. Translated, it gives CASSVGQGSTYEQYF.